These 14 T cell receptor beta chains were sequenced from one sample in a study of CD8+ T cells in alopecia areata. The sample's treatment: oral pan-JAK inhibitor, 5-10 mg twice daily. It was cDNA, reverse transcribed from extracted RNA, that served as the sequencing template. Libraries were prepared by immunoSEQ multiplex PCR; TCRdb keeps only in-frame clonotypes and omits some of them. Of 140,000 to 150,000 clones listed, roughly 54% are singletons. Material: CD8+ T cells sorted from blood, obtained at week 4, from a patient treated with tofacitinib. The receptors shown here come from a human donor with alopecia areata.

This clone was found a few times. The chain joins TRBV5-6 to TRBJ1-6, with D hard to call. The CDR3 covers 14 residues. Trimming pared 0 bases from V and 10 bases from J, leaving 11 bases between. Germline V gives CDR1 SGHDT, CDR2 YYEEEE. The CDR3 coding sequence is TGTGCCAGCAGCTTGGTTGGATTTCTATCACCCCTCCACTTT. This encodes CASSLVGFLSPLHF.

This clone has a handful of counts. At the DNA level, this CDR3 is encoded by other sequences in the same sample as well. The genes are TRBV30 and TRBJ1-5; 9 positions match TRBD1. CDR1 is GTSNPN and CDR2 is SVGIG in the germline V gene (reference sequence). The CDR3 extends over 14 amino acids. After removal of 3 bases from V and 7 bases from J, the junction contained 7 bases not matched to a gene. CDR3 nucleotides: TGTGCCTGGAGCTCGGACAGGGGAGGGCAGCCCCAGCATTTT. Amino acids: CAWSSDRGGQPQHF.

The genes are TRBV7-9 and TRBJ1-2, with 9 nucleotides matching TRBD1. This CDR3 contains 15 residues. Germline CDR1 and CDR2: SEHNR and FQNEAQ (reference sequence). V trimming: 1 base; J trimming: 3 bases; junction bases outside the gene matches: 3. This CDR3 reads CASSLVTGGDYGYTF. In DNA, the CDR3 is TGTGCCAGCAGCTTAGTAACAGGGGGCGACTATGGCTACACCTTC.

A note on this clone: The sample has other DNA sequences that encode this CDR3 too. The rearrangement links TRBV5-8 to TRBJ1-1; D unresolved. The CDR3 is 11 residues long. Germline lookup yields CDR1 SGHTS and CDR2 YDEGEE. V lost 6 bases and J lost 4, with 7 bases in between. The DNA of the CDR3 is TGTGCCAGCACGAGTGGCACTGAAGCTTTCTTT. Translated, it gives CASTSGTEAFF.

The rearrangement joins TRBV27 to TRBJ2-3, with D maybe TRBD1 (6 bases). This CDR3 has 15 amino acids. Germline V gives CDR1 MNHEY, CDR2 SMNVEV (reference sequence). V lost 5 bases and J 0 bases, leaving 12 bases between the germline ends. DNA for the CDR3: TGTGCCAGCAGTACAGGACAGTCTAGCACAGATACGCAGTATTTT. Translated: CASSTGQSSTDTQYF.

CDR3 loop: CASSSPGEPQYF. CDR3 coding DNA: TGTGCCAGCAGCTCGCCCGGGGAGCCGCAGTACTTC. The chain carries TRBV5-6 and TRBJ2-7, with D maybe TRBD2 (5 bases). CDR1 is SGHDT and CDR2 is YYEEEE in the germline V gene. The CDR3 totals 12 residues. Trimming took off 3 bases at V and 9 bases at J, with 13 bases between the two ends. The full variable domain, with the rest looked up from reference TRBV5-6 and TRBJ2-7, is DAGVTQSPTHLIKTRGQQVTLRCSPKSGHDTVSWYQQALGQGPQFIFQYYEEEERQRGNFPDRFSGHQFPNYSSELNVNALLLGDSALYLCASSSPGEPQYFGPGTRLTVT.

In this sample, this clone turned up a few times. V is TRBV7-9 and J is TRBJ2-3; 9 bases fit TRBD1. J lost 4 bases, V lost 5 bases, and 10 bases had no gene match. The germline V gene has CDR1 SEHNR and CDR2 FQNEAQ (reference sequence). CDR3 length: 16 residues. The CDR3 loop is CASSQDEGQGADTQYF. The CDR3, as DNA: TGTGCCAGCAGCCAAGATGAGGGACAGGGCGCAGATACGCAGTATTTT.

The chain links TRBV29-1 to TRBJ2-7; D uncertain. The CDR3 spans 13 residues. Germline lookup yields CDR1 SQVTM and CDR2 ANQGSEA. The V end was cut by 4 bases, the J end by 0 bases, with 10 bases between. Written as DNA, the CDR3 is TGCAGCGTTGGAGATCCCGGCTCCTACGAGCAGTACTTC. Amino acid sequence: CSVGDPGSYEQYF.

The chain links TRBV5-1 to TRBJ2-7, with 7 nucleotides matching TRBD1. The V gene's germline CDR1 is SGHRS and CDR2 YFSETQ. This CDR3 has 14 amino acids. The trim removed 0 bases at V and 6 bases at J, leaving 6 bases unmatched. The CDR3: CASSLDAQGFEQYF. CDR3 sequence (DNA): TGCGCCAGCAGCTTGGACGCACAGGGGTTCGAGCAGTACTTC.

This clone has only one observation. V gene TRBV4-2 combines with J gene TRBJ2-4; maybe TRBD1 (5 bases). The CDR3 length is 14 residues. The V gene's germline CDR1 is LGHNA and CDR2 YNFKEQ. Trimming left V 0 bases short and J 9 bases short, with 12 bases between. CDR3 bases: TGTGCCAGCAGCCAAGATGGCCTAGGGGTCATTCAGTACTTC. The encoded protein is CASSQDGLGVIQYF.

This chain links TRBV29-1 with TRBJ2-5; D possibly uses TRBD1 or TRBD2 (5 bases each). The CDR3 has 14 residues. V lost 7 bases and J lost 0, with 15 bases in between. The germline CDR1 and CDR2 sequences are SQVTM and ANQGSEA. CDR3: CSADLRDDQETQYF. The DNA for the CDR3 is TGCAGCGCCGATCTCCGGGACGACCAAGAGACCCAGTACTTC. Filled out from reference TRBV29-1 and TRBJ2-5, the complete variable domain reads SAVISQKPSRDICQRGTSLTIQCQVDSQVTMMFWYRQQPGQSLTLIATANQGSEATYESGFVIDKFPISRPNLTFSTLTVSNMSPEDSSIYLCSADLRDDQETQYFGPGTRLLVL.

The chain combines TRBV11-2 with TRBJ1-6, with D perhaps matching TRBD1 (6 bases). Germline V lookup: CDR1 SGHAT, CDR2 FQNNGV. V was trimmed by 5 bases and J by 11 bases, leaving 16 bases between them. CDR3 length: 14 amino acids. CDR3 residues: CASSPAQGWTPLHF. CDR3 sequence (DNA): TGTGCCAGCAGCCCAGCCCAGGGGTGGACACCCCTCCACTTT. Together with reference TRBV11-2 and TRBJ1-6, the CDR3 gives the full variable domain: EAGVAQSPRYKIIEKRQSVAFWCNPISGHATLYWYQQILGQGPKLLIQFQNNGVVDDSQLPKDRFSAERLKGVDSTLKIQPAKLEDSAVYLCASSPAQGWTPLHFGNGTRLTVT.

The chain joins TRBV6-5 to TRBJ2-7, with TRBD1 as a possible D gene (6 bases). Germline assignment: CDR1 MNHEY and CDR2 SVGAGI. Between the trimmed V and J ends, which lost 0 bases and 0 bases, there was a span of 12 bases. The CDR3 runs 16 residues. The CDR3 nucleotides read TGTGCCAGCAGTTACTCGACAGGACCACGCTCCTACGAGCAGTACTTC. Translation gives CASSYSTGPRSYEQYF.

The J gene is TRBJ2-7, the V gene TRBV7-9; D gene uncertain. The CDR3 covers 16 residues. The germline V gene has CDR1 SEHNR and CDR2 FQNEAQ (reference sequence). Trimming stripped 0 bases from V and 2 bases from J, with 14 bases between. CDR3 residues: CASSLAGRRDPYEQYF. CDR3 in DNA: TGTGCCAGCAGCTTAGCGGGTAGGAGAGACCCCTACGAGCAGTACTTC.